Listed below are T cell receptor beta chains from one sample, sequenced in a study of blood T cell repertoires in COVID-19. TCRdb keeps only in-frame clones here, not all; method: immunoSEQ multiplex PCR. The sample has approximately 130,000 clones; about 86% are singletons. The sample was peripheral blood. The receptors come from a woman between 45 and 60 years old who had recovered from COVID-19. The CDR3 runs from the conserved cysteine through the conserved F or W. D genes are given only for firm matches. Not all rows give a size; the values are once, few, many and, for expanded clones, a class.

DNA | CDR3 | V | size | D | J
TGTGCCAGCTCAGCGACAGGGGCCGGGAAAACCGGGGAGCTGTTTTTT | CASSATGAGKTGELFF | TRBV18 | - | TRBD1 | TRBJ2-2
TGTGCCAGCAGTCTATACCTTGAGGGTGGCTACACCTTC | CASSLYLEGGYTF | TRBV27 | - | - | TRBJ1-2
TGTGCCAGCAGCCCCCGCGGCCCTAGCTCCTACGAGCAGTACTTC | CASSPRGPSSYEQYF | TRBV13 | - | - | TRBJ2-7
TGTGCCAGTAGTTCGGGACAGGGTATCGATGGCTACACCTTC | CASSSGQGIDGYTF | TRBV19 | once | TRBD1 | TRBJ1-2
TGTGCCAGCAGTTCGAACGGGGGAACGCAGTATTTT | CASSSNGGTQYF | TRBV12-3/TRBV12-4 | - | - | TRBJ2-3
TGTGCCAGCAGCAAGACAGGGCGGATCACTGAAGCTTTCTTT | CASSKTGRITEAFF | TRBV6-5 | - | TRBD1 | TRBJ1-1
TGTGCCAGCAGCAGCCGGGACAACTCCTACGAGCAGTACTTC | CASSSRDNSYEQYF | TRBV5-4 | - | - | TRBJ2-7
TGTGCCAGCAGTCCGACGACAGGGTTCGGGGCGTTC | CASSPTTGFGAF | TRBV12-3/TRBV12-4 | - | TRBD1 | TRBJ2-7
TGTGCCAGCAGCTTAGGAGTTCGAAACAATGAGCAGTTCTTC | CASSLGVRNNEQFF | TRBV7-2 | - | - | TRBJ2-1
TGTGCCAGCAGTGCGACCGGGACAGGGGAGTGGGAGCAGTACTTC | CASSATGTGEWEQYF | TRBV6-2/TRBV6-3 | - | TRBD1 | TRBJ2-7
TGTGCCAGCATCCTAACGAAACGGACAGGGCAAGAGACCCAGTACTTC | CASILTKRTGQETQYF | TRBV5-6 | - | TRBD1 | TRBJ2-5
TGTGCCAGCAGGCTAGGAACTGGAAACACCATATATTTT | CASRLGTGNTIYF | TRBV2 | - | - | TRBJ1-3
TGTGCCAGCAGCTTGACAGGGGGCTTTGGCAATACGCAGTATTTT | CASSLTGGFGNTQYF | TRBV11-2 | - | TRBD1 | TRBJ2-3
TGTGCCAGCAGCCAAGGAGACGGGAGGGCCGGTGAGCAGTTCTTC | CASSQGDGRAGEQFF | TRBV4-2 | - | TRBD2 | TRBJ2-1
TGTGCCAGTAAAGAACAGGGCGACTATGGCTACACCTTC | CASKEQGDYGYTF | TRBV19 | - | - | TRBJ1-2
TGTGCCAGCAGTTATCCGGGGACAGATACGCAGTATTTT | CASSYPGTDTQYF | TRBV6-5 | once | - | TRBJ2-3
TGTGCCAGCAGTTACCTTGTAGCGGGAGGTCACAATGAGCAGTTCTTC | CASSYLVAGGHNEQFF | TRBV6-5 | - | TRBD2 | TRBJ2-1
TGTGCCAGCAGCTTGCAGGATCTGGGTGGCTACACCTTC | CASSLQDLGGYTF | TRBV5-6 | - | - | TRBJ1-2
TGTGCCAGCAGCCCCGGACAGGTCTGGTACCAAGAGACCCAGTACTTC | CASSPGQVWYQETQYF | TRBV9 | - | TRBD1 | TRBJ2-5
TGTGCCAGCAGGCGGGCTCACAATGAGCAGTTCTTC | CASRRAHNEQFF | TRBV3-1/TRBV3-2 | - | - | TRBJ2-1
TGTGCCAGCAGCCAGCTGACAGGGGGATTGGGAGAGACCCAGTACTTC | CASSQLTGGLGETQYF | TRBV4-2 | - | TRBD1 | TRBJ2-5
TGTGCCACCGAGATTATAAACGAGCAGTTCTTC | CATEIINEQFF | TRBV6-5 | - | - | TRBJ2-1
TGCGCCAGCAGCTTGCGGGACAGGGGTTACGGCTACACCTTC | CASSLRDRGYGYTF | TRBV5-1 | - | TRBD1 | TRBJ1-2
TGTGCCAGTAGTTTTGGACAGGGGGTTTACTATGGCTACACCTTC | CASSFGQGVYYGYTF | TRBV19 | - | TRBD1 | TRBJ1-2
TGTGCCAGCAGCTTAAACGCAGCGGCGGGTTCCTACAATGAGCAGTTCTTC | CASSLNAAAGSYNEQFF | TRBV7-3 | - | - | TRBJ2-1
TGTGCCAGCAGCTATGCGACAGGATGGGCTTTCTTT | CASSYATGWAFF | TRBV5-6 | - | - | TRBJ1-1